This passage covers 5 T cell receptor beta chains from one sample sequenced in a study of cytomegalovirus exposure and HLA in healthy donors. The PCR employed 60 Vbeta primers together with 13 Jbeta primers. Assay: immunoSEQ multiplex PCR; the TCRdb copy retains only in-frame clones and omits some. The table shows some 160,000 clones, with around 83% occurring only once. Sequencing was carried out using PBMCs. These receptors all stem from a male donor in good health and CMV-seropositive.

Notes on this clone: One end of the junction is discordant with germline, which a read error may explain. This chain joins TRBV5-1 and TRBJ2-6; 7 nucleotides line up with TRBD2. The germline CDR1 and CDR2 sequences are SGHRS and YFSETQ. CDR3 length: 15 amino acids. The CDR3 coding sequence is TGCGCCAGCAGCTTGTTGGTGGGGGGGTCTAACGGCCTGACTTTC. Translated: CASSLLVGGSNGLTF.

This clone was observed a single time. The chain uses TRBV6-5 and TRBJ2-1; TRBD2 might be the D (5 bases). This CDR3 has 14 amino acids. CDR1 is MNHEY and CDR2 is SVGAGI in the germline V gene. Trimming took off 0 bases at V and 2 bases at J, with 5 bases between the two ends. DNA of the CDR3: TGTGCCAGCAGTTACTCGGGAGCCTACAATGAGCAGTTCTTC. Protein product: CASSYSGAYNEQFF.

The rearrangement joins TRBV7-9 to TRBJ2-7; 7 bases are shared with TRBD1. Germline V gene lookup returns CDR1 SEHNR and CDR2 FQNEAQ (reference sequence). J lost 6 bases, V lost 1 base, and 6 bases had no gene match. This CDR3 contains 14 residues. The CDR3 is CASSLGVRGFEQYF. The CDR3 DNA reads as TGTGCCAGCAGCTTAGGAGTCAGGGGGTTCGAGCAGTACTTC.

V gene TRBV2 combines with J gene TRBJ1-5; D remains unclear. CDR3 length: 15 amino acids. Trimming took off 2 bases at V and 6 bases at J, with 14 bases between the two ends. CDR1 SNHLY and CDR2 FYNNEI come from the germline V gene. CDR3 residues: CASSEFGLARQPQHF. The DNA of the CDR3 is TGTGCCAGCAGTGAATTCGGACTGGCCCGTCAGCCCCAGCATTTT.

This chain's CDR3 is CASSDGGRGSYEQYF. The CDR3 DNA reads TGCGCCAGCAGTGATGGTGGGAGGGGGTCCTACGAGCAGTACTTC. This chain joins TRBV10-2 and TRBJ2-7; a weak D match, TRBD2 (7 bases). Germline assignment: CDR1 WSHSY and CDR2 SAAADI. V dropped 3 bases and J dropped 1 base, with 13 bases sitting between them. The CDR3 runs to 15 residues.